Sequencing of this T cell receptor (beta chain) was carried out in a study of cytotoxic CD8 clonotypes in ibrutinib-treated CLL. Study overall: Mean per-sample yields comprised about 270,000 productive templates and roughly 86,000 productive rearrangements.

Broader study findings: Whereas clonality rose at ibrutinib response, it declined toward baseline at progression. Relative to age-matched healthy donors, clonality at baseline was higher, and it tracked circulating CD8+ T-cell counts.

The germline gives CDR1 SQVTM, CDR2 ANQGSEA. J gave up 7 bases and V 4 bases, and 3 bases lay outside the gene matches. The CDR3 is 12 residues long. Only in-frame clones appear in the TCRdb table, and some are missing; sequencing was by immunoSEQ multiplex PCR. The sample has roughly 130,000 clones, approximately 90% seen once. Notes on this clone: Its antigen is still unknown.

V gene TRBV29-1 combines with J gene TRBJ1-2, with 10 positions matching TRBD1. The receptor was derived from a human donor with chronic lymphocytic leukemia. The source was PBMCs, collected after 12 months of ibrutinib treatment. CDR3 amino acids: CSVATGGGGYTF. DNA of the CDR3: TGCAGCGTTGCGACAGGGGGCGGTGGCTACACCTTC.